The entry that follows covers one T cell receptor (beta chain) sequence. Trimming stripped 0 bases from V and 2 bases from J, with 9 bases between. The CDR3 totals 15 residues. Germline V gene data show CDR1 as SGDLS and CDR2 as YYNGEE. These data belong to a study of blood T cell repertoires in COVID-19. Study background: Whether acute or convalescent, the COVID-19 samples came from the United States, Italy and Spain. In each case, the material was cDNA or gDNA derived from T cells, B-cell-depleted T cells, or PBMCs.

Source study methods: Amplified reference gene primers provided the basis for estimating nucleated cell counts. Assay used: immunoSEQ multiplex PCR; TCRdb lists only in-frame clones, some missing. That table supplies the V and J calls and clone size; D and trimming were determined from the DNA. The sample has approximately 200,000 clones; around four fifths are singletons. This chain connects TRBV9 to TRBJ2-1; D is possibly TRBD2 (6 bases). Input material: peripheral blood. The origin of this receptor is a woman younger than 45 with acute or convalescent COVID-19. The CDR3 DNA is TGTGCCAGCAGCGTAGTGGGGGGTGCCTACAATGAGCAGTTCTTC. This translates into CASSVVGGAYNEQFF. The variable domain in full, completed from reference TRBV9 and TRBJ2-1, reads DSGVTQTPKHLITATGQRVTLRCSPRSGDLSVYWYQQSLDQGLQFLIQYYNGEERAKGNILERFSAQQFPDLHSELNLSSLELGDSALYFCASSVVGGAYNEQFFGPGTRLTVL.